This record covers a single T cell receptor (beta chain). Per the germline V gene, CDR1 is MGHRA and CDR2 is YSYEKL. This CDR3 is 17 amino acids long. The ends lost 0 bases at V and 3 bases at J; junction bases unmatched: 8. Vbeta (60) and Jbeta (13) primers were used in the PCR. Generated by immunoSEQ multiplex PCR, the TCRdb table keeps only in-frame clones and is missing some. The sample consists of under 150,000 clones, 85% to 90% of them appearing once. These data are taken from a study of cytomegalovirus exposure and HLA in healthy donors. The chain couples TRBV4-1 to TRBJ1-5; 7 bases agree with TRBD1. Sequenced: PBMCs. The TCR sequence derives from a woman aged 30 to 39 in good health and CMV-seropositive. This CDR3 reads CASSQESGTVFNQPQHF. CDR3 DNA sequence: TGCGCCAGCAGCCAAGAGTCCGGGACAGTCTTCAATCAGCCCCAGCATTTT.